The 31 T cell receptor beta chains below were found in one sample sequenced in a study of tumor and adjacent non-tumor tissue in lung cancer. Three rounds of nested PCR, following a modified ARM-PCR protocol, produced the TCRbeta library. Via MiXCR, TCRdb re-called the multiplex PCR reads, giving one row per CDR3 protein. Of more than 85,000 distinct CDR3 sequences in the sample, under 90% were seen once. The template was RNA from unsorted bulk tissue. Input material: lung tumor tissue. These receptors were obtained from a man between 65 and 85 years old with non-small cell lung cancer.

This chain links TRBV10-3 with TRBJ2-1; D not resolved. V lost 7 bases and J 16 bases, leaving 26 bases between the germline ends. Germline CDR1 ENHRY, CDR2 SYGVKD. The CDR3 has 14 residues. CDR3 DNA sequence: TGTGCCATCAAGGACGTTTCAGGCTACAATGAACACTTCTTC. Translation: CAIKDVSGYNEHFF.

The chain has TRBV14 and TRBJ1-1, with D possibly being TRBD1 (5 bases). From germline, CDR1 is SGHDN and CDR2 FVKESK. V was cut by 8 bases and J by 1 base, with 20 bases left in between. The CDR3 is 16 amino acids. The CDR3 reads CASESTADGGNTEAFF. CDR3 in DNA: TGTGCCAGCGAATCAACAGCCGACGGGGGGAACACTGAAGCTTTCTTT.

Concerning this clonotype: One end of the junction varies from germline; a read error may be responsible. The rearrangement links TRBV6-5 to TRBJ2-5, with D maybe TRBD1 (6 bases). The CDR3 runs to 17 residues. The germline gives CDR1 MNHEY, CDR2 SVGAGI. CDR3 region: CARSSAWTVFPQETQYF. CDR3 bases: TGTGCCAGGAGTTCCGCCTGGACAGTGTTCCCACAAGAGACCCAGTACTTC.

Regarding this clonotype: The conserved phenylalanine or tryptophan is not found at the CDR3 terminus, so this likely reflects a read error. The chain carries TRBV11-2 and TRBJ2-3; 8 bases align to TRBD1. This CDR3 region has 14 residues. CDR1 and CDR2 from the germline V gene are SGHAT and FQNNGV. This chain's CDR3 is CASSRQGYTDTQYL. The CDR3 coding sequence is TGTGCCAGCAGCCGACAGGGGTACACAGATACACAGTATCTT.

Remarks on this clonotype: This sequence may be a read error, since a much larger clone differs from it by one base. V gene TRBV30 combines with J gene TRBJ2-7, with D possibly being TRBD1 (6 bases). The CDR3 covers 12 residues. In germline, CDR1 is GTSNPN, CDR2 SVGIG (reference sequence). The CDR3 protein is CAWRGDTYKQYF. CDR3 nucleotides: TGTGCCTGGAGAGGGGACACCTACAAGCAGTACTTC.

Concerning this clonotype: A read error may account for a junction end that differs from germline. The genes are TRBV11-2 and TRBJ1-1; no reliable D call. The CDR3 contains 16 residues. Germline CDR1 reads SGHAT; CDR2 reads FQNNGV. The DNA for the CDR3 is TGTGGCAGCAGCTTTGCGGAGATGGGAATGAACACTGAGGCTTTCTTT. It encodes CGSSFAEMGMNTEAFF.

This clonotype has a single count. The chain joins TRBV6-1 to TRBJ2-2; 7 bases map to TRBD1. CDR1 and CDR2 from the germline V gene are MNHNS and SASEGT. The CDR3 is made up of 15 amino acids. Trimming took 9 bases from V and 8 from J; bases not matched to a gene: 15. CDR3 nucleotide sequence: TGTGCCAGAGTTTCCAGGGGGATCTTGTCTGGGGAGCTGTTTTTT. Translating it yields CARVSRGILSGELFF.

Remarks on this clonotype: The junction differs from germline at one of its ends, possibly a read error. The CDR3 here is CASILRVGRLAETQYF. The CDR3 coding sequence is TGTGCCAGCATCTTACGTGTGGGGAGACTAGCGGAGACCCAATACTTC. V usage is TRBV11-3 and J usage is TRBJ2-5, with TRBD2 matching over 9 bases. The V gene's germline CDR1 is SGHNT and CDR2 YENEEA. The CDR3 spans 16 residues.

Concerning this clonotype itself: One end of the junction fails to match germline, which may point to a read error. The rearrangement links TRBV24-1 to TRBJ2-3; D perhaps matches TRBD1 (6 bases). Germline V CDR1 and CDR2: KGHDR, SFDVKD. CDR3 length equals 15 residues. CDR3 DNA: TGTGCCACCAGTGACCAGTCACAGGGAGCATATACGCGGTATTTT. Protein product: CATSDQSQGAYTRYF.

On this clonotype: Germline and junction disagree at one end, which may indicate a read error. The rearrangement joins TRBV5-5 to TRBJ2-3; 9 nucleotides align to TRBD2. Germline CDR1 SGHKS, CDR2 YYEKEE (reference sequence). The CDR3 extends over 17 amino acids. The CDR3 spells CASRYQYETSGGLTQYF. Written as DNA, the CDR3 is TGCGCCAGCAGATATCAATATGAGACTAGCGGAGGCCTAACGCAGTATTTT.

A note on this clonotype: The conserved closing phenylalanine or tryptophan is absent in this CDR3, likely reflecting a read error. The chain is built from TRBV5-1 and TRBJ2-3; 11 positions agree with TRBD2. Germline V gene sequence: CDR1 SGHRS, CDR2 YFSETQ. The CDR3 totals 15 residues. In nucleotides, the CDR3 is TGTGCCAGCAGACGACTAGCGGGGTCATCAGATACGCAGTATTCT. This encodes CASRRLAGSSDTQYS.

In regard to this clonotype: Because it lacks the conserved phenylalanine or tryptophan at the end, this CDR3 is likely a read error. V is TRBV7-3 and J is TRBJ2-3; 12 bases fit TRBD1. CDR3 size: 18 residues. Germline CDR1 reads SGHTA; CDR2 reads FQGTGA. DNA for the CDR3: TGTGCCAGCGGCTTAACAAGGGGGACAGGGGGCGAGACAGATACGCAGTATCTT. The encoded protein is CASGLTRGTGGETDTQYL.

A word on this clonotype: One junction end disagrees with the germline gene, perhaps due to a read error. The V gene is TRBV6-5, the J gene TRBJ1-2; 9 nucleotides align to TRBD1. This CDR3 is built from 16 residues. Germline V gene lookup returns CDR1 MNHEY and CDR2 SVGAGI. In DNA form, the CDR3 reads TGTGCCAGCGGTTACTCCGGGACAGGGCAGCTGAGTGCCTACACCTTC. Translating gives CASGYSGTGQLSAYTF.

Comments on this clonotype: The conserved final phenylalanine or tryptophan is absent from the CDR3, which likely points to a read error. No DNA is shown, since the ends of the CDR3 on it are uncertain; the CDR3 is the one TCRdb lists. The chain employs TRBV6-2 or TRBV6-3 and TRBJ2-3; the table's D gene call, TRBD2, was not cross checked with the DNA. The CDR3 has 17 residues if both end residues are counted. CDR1 and CDR2 (germline): MNHEY, SVGEGT. The CDR3 is CASSYPMTLGHQDTLYI.

Regarding this clonotype: Germline and junction disagree at one end, which may indicate a read error. This rearrangement joins TRBV5-6 to TRBJ2-5; no reliable D call. Per the germline V gene, CDR1 is SGHDT and CDR2 is YYEEEE. This CDR3 contains 13 residues. CDR3 nucleotides: TGTGCCTGCAGCACCGATTGGCAAGAGATCCGGTACTTC. It translates to CACSTDWQEIRYF.

As regards this clonotype: Germline and junction disagree at one end, which may indicate a read error. The chain uses TRBV4-3 and TRBJ2-1; 8 positions match TRBD1. CDR3 length equals 16 residues. Germline V gene data show CDR1 as LGHNA and CDR2 as YSLEER. The CDR3 DNA sequence: TGCGCCAGTAGCCAAGATGGACAGGGTTCCTACATTGAGCAGTTCTTC. Its translation: CASSQDGQGSYIEQFF.

Worth noting for this clonotype: Relative to the germline gene, one junction end is altered; a read error may explain this. The chain uses TRBV6-6 and TRBJ2-5; maybe TRBD1 (6 bases). Germline V gives CDR1 MNHNY, CDR2 SVGAGI (reference sequence). This CDR3 region has 11 residues. CDR3 in amino acids: CTSSLRDTRYF. In nucleotides, the CDR3 is TGTACCAGCAGCCTTAGGGACACCCGGTACTTC.

For this clonotype: The conserved phenylalanine or tryptophan is not found at the CDR3 terminus, so this likely reflects a read error. The DNA is left out, because the CDR3 cannot be placed on it with certainty; the CDR3 is given as TCRdb lists it. V and J are TRBV11-2 and TRBJ2-7; the table names TRBD1, a call not compared with the DNA. A total of 16 residues make up the CDR3, ends included. Per the germline V gene, CDR1 is SGHAT and CDR2 is FQNNGV. CDR3 amino acids: CASNPPAGTPTYEQYL.

Comment on this clonotype: A junction boundary mismatches the germline segment, possibly from a read error. The gene calls are TRBV11-3 and TRBJ1-1; D gene unclear. This CDR3 contains 16 residues. CDR1 and CDR2 from the germline V gene are SGHNT and YENEEA. CDR3 in amino acids: CASSLKIGWMHTDAFF. In DNA form, the CDR3 reads TGTGCCAGCAGCTTAAAGATAGGGTGGATGCACACTGATGCTTTCTTT.

This clonotype was counted many times. This chain uses TRBV29-1 with TRBJ2-5, with 10 bases that match TRBD1. This CDR3 contains 13 residues. The J segment lost 5 bases and the V segment lost 4 bases, leaving 4 bases of the junction unmatched. CDR1 is SQVTM, CDR2 ANQGSEA, per germline. CDR3 loop: CSVGTGGEETQYF. The CDR3 bases are TGCAGCGTTGGGACAGGGGGAGAGGAGACCCAGTACTTC.

This clonotype was counted only a few times. At one of its ends the junction is not consistent with the germline gene, which may arise from a read error. The chain combines TRBV6-1 with TRBJ1-1, with D uncertain. CDR1 is MNHNS and CDR2 is SASEGT in the germline V gene. The CDR3 is 15 amino acids. CDR3 coding DNA: TGTGCCAGCAGTGAAAACAGCCTGGCGAACACTGAAGCTTTTTTT. Translated, it gives CASSENSLANTEAFF.

As concerns this clonotype: The junction does not match germline at one end; this may be a read error. The chain has TRBV29-1 and TRBJ2-5; TRBD1 matches 7 bases. The CDR3 is made up of 12 amino acids. Germline V gives CDR1 SQVTM, CDR2 ANQGSEA. Here the CDR3 reads CSVEAGGKTRHF. CDR3 coding DNA: TGCAGCGTTGAGGCAGGGGGAAAGACCCGGCACTTC.

This sequence joins TRBV11-2 and TRBJ2-2; D might be TRBD1 (6 bases). With 10 bases removed from V and 6 bases from J, the gap between germline ends came to 18 bases. The length of the CDR3 is 14 residues. Germline V gives CDR1 SGHAT, CDR2 FQNNGV. The CDR3 loop reads CATSQDSQSGELFF. In DNA form, the CDR3 reads TGTGCCACCAGTCAGGACAGTCAGTCCGGGGAGCTGTTTTTT.

As to this clonotype: The junction does not match germline at one end; this may be a read error. The rearrangement links TRBV11-2 to TRBJ2-3; D possibly corresponds to TRBD2 (6 bases). The CDR3 covers 13 residues. Looked up from germline, CDR1 is SGHAT and CDR2 is FQNNGV. CDR3 residues: CDSNLALADTQYF. Here the CDR3 DNA reads TGTGACAGCAACTTAGCACTAGCAGATACACAGTATTTT. The full variable domain, in which reference TRBV11-2 and TRBJ2-3 provide the parts outside the CDR3, is EAGVAQSPRYKIIEKRQSVAFWCNPISGHATLYWYQQILGQGPKLLIQFQNNGVVDDSQLPKDRFSAERLKGVDSTLKIQPAKLEDSAVYLCDSNLALADTQYFGPGTRLTVL.

The gene calls are TRBV29-1 and TRBJ1-4; a possible D gene is TRBD1 (5 bases). Trimming took 7 bases from V and 8 from J, leaving 20 bases between them. Germline values: CDR1 SQVTM, CDR2 ANQGSEA. CDR3 length: 14 amino acids. For the CDR3, the DNA is TGCAGCGCATTCGGGGCAACAAGTAGCGAAAAACTGTTTTTT. Its translation: CSAFGATSSEKLFF.

The sample holds one count of this clonotype. J is TRBJ1-2 and V is TRBV7-9; D unresolved. V was trimmed by 8 bases and J by 4 bases, leaving 20 bases between them. In germline, CDR1 is SEHNR, CDR2 FQNEAQ (reference sequence). The CDR3 sequence is 15 residues long. CDR3 DNA: TGTGCCAGCTACTTAGATGCGCCTTCACCCTATGGCTACACCTTC. It specifies CASYLDAPSPYGYTF.

This clonotype is deemed medium-sized (0.01 to 0.1%). This chain links TRBV29-1 with TRBJ2-4; no definite D call. The V end was cut by 1 base, the J end by 6 bases, with 4 bases between. CDR1 is SQVTM, CDR2 ANQGSEA, per germline. CDR3 length: 11 amino acids. Written as DNA, the CDR3 is TGCAGCGTTGAAGGGGGAAACATTCAGTACTTC. Translation gives CSVEGGNIQYF.

This clonotype came up many times. Since a much larger clone is just one base distant, this may be a read error. The CDR3: CTSSESAAGRETQYF. The CDR3, as DNA: TGTACCAGCAGTGAAAGCGCTGCGGGGCGGGAGACCCAGTACTTC. The chain recombines TRBV6-1 with TRBJ2-5; TRBD2 might be the D (6 bases). Germline CDR1 reads MNHNS; CDR2 reads SASEGT. CDR3 length equals 15 residues.

J is TRBJ2-3 and V is TRBV7-9, with 8 bases lining up with TRBD1. In germline, CDR1 is SEHNR, CDR2 FQNEAQ (reference sequence). There are 12 residues in the CDR3. CDR3 nucleotide sequence: TGTGCTAACGGACAGGGTGGAGTTACGCAGTATTTT. This encodes CANGQGGVTQYF. The whole variable domain, filled in from reference TRBV7-9 and TRBJ2-3, reads DTGVSQNPRHKITKRGQNVTFRCDPISEHNRLYWYRQTLGQGPEFLTYFQNEAQLEKSRLLSDRFSAERPKGSFSTLEIQRTEQGDSAMYLCANGQGGVTQYFGPGTRLTVL.

This clonotype is categorized as medium-sized. This chain connects TRBV11-3 to TRBJ2-1; 9 bases are a match to TRBD2. Looked up from germline, CDR1 is SGHNT and CDR2 is YENEEA. This CDR3 has 15 residues. The trim removed 3 bases at V and 4 bases at J, leaving 4 bases unmatched. Here the CDR3 reads CASSLGGRGYNEQFF. The CDR3 region has the DNA TGTGCCAGCAGCTTGGGCGGGAGGGGTTACAATGAGCAGTTCTTC.

Note on this clonotype: The junction differs from germline at one of its ends, possibly a read error. This sequence joins TRBV11-3 and TRBJ1-6, with D uncertain. The CDR3 runs 14 residues. Germline values: CDR1 SGHNT, CDR2 YENEEA. CDR3 sequence: CASSLGIGNSALHF. CDR3 nucleotide sequence: TGCGCCAGCAGCCTCGGGATAGGGAATTCAGCCCTCCACTTT.